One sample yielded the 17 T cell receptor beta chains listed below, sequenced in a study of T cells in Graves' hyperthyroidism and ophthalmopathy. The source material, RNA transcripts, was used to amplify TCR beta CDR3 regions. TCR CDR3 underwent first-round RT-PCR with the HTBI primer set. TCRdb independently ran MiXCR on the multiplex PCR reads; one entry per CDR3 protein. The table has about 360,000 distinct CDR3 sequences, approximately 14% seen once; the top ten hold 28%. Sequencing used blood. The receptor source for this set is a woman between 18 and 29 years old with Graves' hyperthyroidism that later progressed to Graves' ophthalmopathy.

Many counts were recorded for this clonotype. The CDR3 DNA sequence: TGTGCCTGGAGTCCCGGGACAGGGACTTGGGAGCAGTACTTC. This sequence encodes CAWSPGTGTWEQYF. This rearrangement joins TRBV30 to TRBJ2-7; 9 bases agree with TRBD1. This CDR3 spans 14 amino acids. The germline V gene encodes CDR1 GTSNPN and CDR2 SVGIG (reference sequence). With V trimmed by 2 bases and J by 7 bases, 9 bases remained unmatched.

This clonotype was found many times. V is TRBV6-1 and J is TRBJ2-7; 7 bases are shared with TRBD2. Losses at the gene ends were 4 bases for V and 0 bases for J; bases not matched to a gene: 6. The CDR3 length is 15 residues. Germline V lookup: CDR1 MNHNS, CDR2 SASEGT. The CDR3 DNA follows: TGTGCCAGCAGTGCAACAGCGGGAAGCTCCTACGAGCAGTACTTC. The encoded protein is CASSATAGSSYEQYF.

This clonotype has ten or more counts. The CDR3 loop reads CASRPLLSWGPDGTEAFF. In nucleotides, the CDR3 is TGTGCCAGCAGACCCCTCCTAAGTTGGGGACCCGACGGGACTGAAGCTTTCTTT. This chain joins TRBV28 and TRBJ1-1, with a weak D call TRBD1 (5 bases). Germline V lookup: CDR1 MDHEN, CDR2 SYDVKM. This CDR3 region has 18 residues. The V gene lost 6 bases and the J gene lost 5 bases, with 28 bases spanning the gap.

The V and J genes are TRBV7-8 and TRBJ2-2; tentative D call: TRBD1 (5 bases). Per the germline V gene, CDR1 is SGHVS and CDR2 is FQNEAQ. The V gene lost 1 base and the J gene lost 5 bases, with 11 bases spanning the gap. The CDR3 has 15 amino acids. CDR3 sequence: CASSLGEPGTGELFF. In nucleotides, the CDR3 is TGTGCCAGCAGCTTAGGGGAACCAGGGACCGGGGAGCTGTTTTTT.

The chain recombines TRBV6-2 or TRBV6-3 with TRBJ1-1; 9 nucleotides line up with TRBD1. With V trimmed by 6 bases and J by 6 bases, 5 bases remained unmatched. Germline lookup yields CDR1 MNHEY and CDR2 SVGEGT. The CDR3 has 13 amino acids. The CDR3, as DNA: TGTGCCAGCAGCCTCCGGGACAGGGCTGAAGCTTTCTTT. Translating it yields CASSLRDRAEAFF.

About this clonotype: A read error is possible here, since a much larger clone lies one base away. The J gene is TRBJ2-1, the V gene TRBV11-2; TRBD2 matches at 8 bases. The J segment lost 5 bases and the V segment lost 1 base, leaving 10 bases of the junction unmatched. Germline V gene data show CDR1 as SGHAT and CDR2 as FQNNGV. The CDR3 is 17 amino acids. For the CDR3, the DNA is TGTGCCAGCAGCTTAGTCGATAGCGGGATCGACAACAATGAGCAGTTCTTC. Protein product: CASSLVDSGIDNNEQFF.

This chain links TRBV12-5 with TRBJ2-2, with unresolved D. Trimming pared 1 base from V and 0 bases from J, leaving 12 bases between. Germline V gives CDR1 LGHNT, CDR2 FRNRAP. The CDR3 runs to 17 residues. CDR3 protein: CASGLDSSGANTGELFF. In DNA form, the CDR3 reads TGTGCTAGTGGTTTGGACAGTTCTGGCGCGAACACCGGGGAGCTGTTTTTT.

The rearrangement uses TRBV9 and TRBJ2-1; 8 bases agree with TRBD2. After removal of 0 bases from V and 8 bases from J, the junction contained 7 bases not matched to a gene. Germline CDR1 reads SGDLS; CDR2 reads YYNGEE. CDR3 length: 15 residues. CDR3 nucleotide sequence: TGTGCCAGCAGCGTAGTCGGGAGGGCTGGCGATGAGCAGTTCTTC. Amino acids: CASSVVGRAGDEQFF.

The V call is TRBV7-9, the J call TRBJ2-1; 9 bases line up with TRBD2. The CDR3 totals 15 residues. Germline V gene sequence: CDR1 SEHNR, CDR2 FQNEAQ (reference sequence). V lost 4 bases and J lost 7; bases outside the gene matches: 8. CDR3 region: CASSSNSGSGNEQFF. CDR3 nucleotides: TGTGCCAGCAGCTCGAATAGCGGGAGCGGAAATGAGCAGTTCTTC.

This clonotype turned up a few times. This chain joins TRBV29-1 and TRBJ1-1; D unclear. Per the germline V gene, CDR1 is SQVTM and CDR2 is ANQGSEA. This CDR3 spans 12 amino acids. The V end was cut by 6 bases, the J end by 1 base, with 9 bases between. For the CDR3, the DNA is TGCAGCGTCAACGCAGGGAACACTGAAGCTTTCTTT. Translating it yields CSVNAGNTEAFF.

CDR3 protein: CASSLAVASTDTQYF. The CDR3 DNA sequence: TGTGCCAGCAGCTTAGCCGTCGCTAGCACAGATACGCAGTATTTT. The V call is TRBV7-2, the J call TRBJ2-3, with D uncertain. Germline V gene lookup returns CDR1 SGHTA and CDR2 FQGNSA. The germline V and J ends were trimmed by 0 bases and 0 bases, with 7 bases remaining between them. The CDR3 is 15 amino acids.

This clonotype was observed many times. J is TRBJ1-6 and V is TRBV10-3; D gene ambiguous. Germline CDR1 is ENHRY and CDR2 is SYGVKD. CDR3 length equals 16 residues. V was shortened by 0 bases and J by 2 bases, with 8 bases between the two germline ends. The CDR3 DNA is TGTGCCATCAGTGAGTCGTTGTCGGCCTATAATTCACCCCTCCACTTT. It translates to CAISESLSAYNSPLHF.

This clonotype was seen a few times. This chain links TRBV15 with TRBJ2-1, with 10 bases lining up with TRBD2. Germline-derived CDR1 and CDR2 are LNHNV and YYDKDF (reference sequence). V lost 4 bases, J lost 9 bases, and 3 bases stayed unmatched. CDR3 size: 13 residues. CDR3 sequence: CATSTGTSVEQFF. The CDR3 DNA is TGTGCCACCAGCACCGGGACTAGCGTTGAGCAGTTCTTC.

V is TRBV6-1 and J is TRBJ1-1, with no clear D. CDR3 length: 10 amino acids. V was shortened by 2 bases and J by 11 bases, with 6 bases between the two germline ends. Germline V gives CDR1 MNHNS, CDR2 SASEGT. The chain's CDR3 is CASSEYGAFF. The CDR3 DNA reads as TGTGCCAGCAGTGAATATGGGGCTTTCTTT.

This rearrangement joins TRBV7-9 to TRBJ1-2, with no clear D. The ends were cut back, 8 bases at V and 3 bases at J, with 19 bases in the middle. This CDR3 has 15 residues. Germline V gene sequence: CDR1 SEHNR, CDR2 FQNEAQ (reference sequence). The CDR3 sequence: CASRWVPPWDYGYTF. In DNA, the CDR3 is TGTGCCAGCCGGTGGGTCCCACCCTGGGACTATGGCTACACCTTC.

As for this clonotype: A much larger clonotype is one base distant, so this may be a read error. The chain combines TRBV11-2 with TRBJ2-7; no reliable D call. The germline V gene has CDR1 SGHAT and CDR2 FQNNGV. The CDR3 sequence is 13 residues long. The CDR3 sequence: CAGSLAALYEQYF. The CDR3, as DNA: TGTGCCGGCAGCTTAGCCGCCCTCTACGAGCAGTACTTC.

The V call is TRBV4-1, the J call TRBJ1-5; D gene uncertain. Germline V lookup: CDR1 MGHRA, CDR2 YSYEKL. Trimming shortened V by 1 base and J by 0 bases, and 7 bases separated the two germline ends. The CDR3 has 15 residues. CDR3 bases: TGCGCCAGCAGCCAAGTATACATTAGCAATCAGCCCCAGCATTTT. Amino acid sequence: CASSQVYISNQPQHF.